This record covers a single T cell receptor (beta chain). This sample is drawn from a study of OX40 agonist ivuxolimab in advanced cancers. Study overall: The study gave patients intravenous ivuxolimab at 0.01 to 10 mg/kg every 2 weeks. A mean age of roughly 60 years, range roughly 23 to 79, was recorded, and 70% to 85% were male. Partial responses were recorded for three patients, including one with hepatocellular carcinoma and two with cutaneous melanoma.

J lost 5 bases, V lost 7 bases, and 10 bases had no gene match. This CDR3 has 14 amino acids. Germline V gene lookup returns CDR1 MNHNS and CDR2 SASEGT. Here immunoSEQ multiplex PCR was the method, and the copy in TCRdb shows in-frame clones only, minus some. The sample lists 80,000 or so clones, over 85% occurring once. This TCR derives from an adult with an advanced solid tumor such as melanoma, head and neck, liver or kidney cancer. V and J are TRBV6-1 and TRBJ1-2, with 7 bases matching TRBD1. Here the sequenced sample was CD4+ or CD8+ T cells sorted from blood, taken in a trial of the OX40 agonist ivuxolimab. The CDR3 DNA follows: TGTGCCAGCATAGGGACAGCGCCCAAGTATGGCTACACCTTC. Translated: CASIGTAPKYGYTF.